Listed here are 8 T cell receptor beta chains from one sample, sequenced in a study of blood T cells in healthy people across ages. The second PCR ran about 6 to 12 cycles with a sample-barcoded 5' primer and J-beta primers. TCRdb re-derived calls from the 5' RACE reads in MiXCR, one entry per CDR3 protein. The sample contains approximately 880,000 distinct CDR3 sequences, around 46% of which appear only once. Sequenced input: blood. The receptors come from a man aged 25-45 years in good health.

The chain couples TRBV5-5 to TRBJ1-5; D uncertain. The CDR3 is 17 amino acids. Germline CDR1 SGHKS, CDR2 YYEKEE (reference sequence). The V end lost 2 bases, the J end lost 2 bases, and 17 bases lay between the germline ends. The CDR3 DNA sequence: TGTGCCAGCAGCTTCGTAACGGACCGATTCGGCAATCAGCCCCAGCATTTT. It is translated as CASSFVTDRFGNQPQHF.

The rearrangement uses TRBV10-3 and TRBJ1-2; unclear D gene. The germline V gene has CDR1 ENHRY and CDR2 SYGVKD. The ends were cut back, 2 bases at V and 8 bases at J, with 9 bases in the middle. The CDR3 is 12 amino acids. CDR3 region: CAISEGEGGYTF. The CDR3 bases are TGTGCCATCAGTGAGGGTGAGGGCGGCTACACCTTC.

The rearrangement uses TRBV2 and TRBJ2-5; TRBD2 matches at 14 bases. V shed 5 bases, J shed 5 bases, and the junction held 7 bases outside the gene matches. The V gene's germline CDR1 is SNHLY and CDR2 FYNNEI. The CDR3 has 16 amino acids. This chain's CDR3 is CASSLGLAGAPETQYF. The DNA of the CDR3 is TGTGCCAGCAGTTTGGGACTAGCGGGGGCCCCGGAGACCCAGTACTTC.

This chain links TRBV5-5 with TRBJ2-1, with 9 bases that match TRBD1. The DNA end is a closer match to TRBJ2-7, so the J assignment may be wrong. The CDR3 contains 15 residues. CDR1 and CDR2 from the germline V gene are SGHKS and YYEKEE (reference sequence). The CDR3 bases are TGTGCCAGCAGCCCGGACAGGGGAGGAAGCTACGAGCAGTACTTC. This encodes CASSPDRGGSYEQYF.

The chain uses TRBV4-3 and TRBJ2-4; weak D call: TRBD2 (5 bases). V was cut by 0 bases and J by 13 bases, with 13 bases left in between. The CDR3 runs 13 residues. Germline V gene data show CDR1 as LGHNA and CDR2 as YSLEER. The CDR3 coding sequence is TGCGCCAGCAGCCAAGATAGAGGGTTCGGGCAGTACTTC. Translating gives CASSQDRGFGQYF.

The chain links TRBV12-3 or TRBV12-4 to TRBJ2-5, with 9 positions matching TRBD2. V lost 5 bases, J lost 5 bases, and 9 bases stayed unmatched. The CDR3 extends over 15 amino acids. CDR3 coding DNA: TGTGCCAGCAGTCGGACTAGCGCAGGGGGGGAGACCCAGTACTTC. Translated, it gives CASSRTSAGGETQYF.

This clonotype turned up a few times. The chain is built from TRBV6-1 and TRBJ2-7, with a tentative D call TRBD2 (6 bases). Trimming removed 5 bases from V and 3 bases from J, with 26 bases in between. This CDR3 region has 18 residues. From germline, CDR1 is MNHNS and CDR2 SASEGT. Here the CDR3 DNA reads TGTGCCAGCAGTCCGGGACTGGGAATTGTTTATGGGGTCTACGAGCAGTACTTC. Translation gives CASSPGLGIVYGVYEQYF.

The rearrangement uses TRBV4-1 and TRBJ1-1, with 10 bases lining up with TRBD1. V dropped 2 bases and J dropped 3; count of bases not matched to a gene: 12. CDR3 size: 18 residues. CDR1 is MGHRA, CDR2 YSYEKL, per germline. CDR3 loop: CASSQRQGATREDTEAFF. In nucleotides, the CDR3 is TGCGCCAGCAGCCAAAGACAGGGGGCAACGAGGGAGGACACTGAAGCTTTCTTT.